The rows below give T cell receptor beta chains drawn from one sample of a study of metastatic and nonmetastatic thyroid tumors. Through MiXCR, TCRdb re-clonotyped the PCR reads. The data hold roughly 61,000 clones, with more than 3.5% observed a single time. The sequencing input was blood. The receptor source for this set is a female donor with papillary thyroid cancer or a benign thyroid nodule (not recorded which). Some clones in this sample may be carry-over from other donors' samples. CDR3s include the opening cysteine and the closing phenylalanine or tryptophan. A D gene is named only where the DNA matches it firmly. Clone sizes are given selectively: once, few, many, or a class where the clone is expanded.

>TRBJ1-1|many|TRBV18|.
CASSPSRGSNTEAFF
TGTGCCAGCTCACCTTCGAGGGGGTCGAACACTGAAGCTTTCTTT
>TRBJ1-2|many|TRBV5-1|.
CASSLVRQSYGYTF
TGCGCCAGCAGCTTGGTTCGCCAGAGTTATGGCTACACCTTC
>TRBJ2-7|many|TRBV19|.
CASSSTVGLSSYEQYF
TGTGCCAGTAGTTCAACCGTGGGACTGAGCTCCTACGAGCAGTACTTC
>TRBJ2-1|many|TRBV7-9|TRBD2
CASSRLAGGGNEQFF
TGTGCCAGCAGCCGACTAGCGGGAGGGGGTAATGAGCAGTTCTTC
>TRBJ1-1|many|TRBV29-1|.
CSVAGALTNTEAFF
TGCAGCGTTGCTGGGGCCCTGACGAACACTGAAGCTTTCTTT
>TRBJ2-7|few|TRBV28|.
CASSTAGASVSLSYEQYF
TGTGCCAGCAGTACGGCCGGGGCTAGCGTGAGCCTCTCCTACGAGCAGTACTTC
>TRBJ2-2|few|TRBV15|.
CATNRVGKTNTGELFF
TGTGCCACCAACAGAGTAGGCAAAACGAACACCGGGGAGCTGTTTTTT
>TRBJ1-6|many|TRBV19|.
CASSPRRDSPLHF
TGTGCCAGTAGTCCCCGACGGGATTCACCCCTCCACTTT
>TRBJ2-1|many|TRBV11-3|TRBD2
CASSTSGTSYNEQFF
TGTGCCAGCAGCACTAGCGGGACCTCCTACAATGAGCAGTTCTTC
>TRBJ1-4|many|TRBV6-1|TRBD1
CASTGGQGRSVGWLFF
TGTGCCAGCACGGGGGGACAGGGGCGCAGTGTCGGTTGGCTGTTTTTT
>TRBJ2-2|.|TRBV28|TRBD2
CASLPGLAGTGELFF
TGTGCCAGTCTACCGGGACTAGCGGGAACCGGGGAGCTGTTTTTT
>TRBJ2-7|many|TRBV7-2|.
CASSVSYEQYF
TGTGCCAGCAGCGTCTCCTACGAGCAGTACTTC
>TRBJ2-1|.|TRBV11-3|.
CASSPIDRPRHYQFF
TGTGCCAGCAGCCCTATAGACAGGCCGAGGCATTATCAGTTCTTC
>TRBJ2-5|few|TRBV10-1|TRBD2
CASSVPGLAGAGETQYF
TGCGCCAGCAGCGTCCCGGGACTAGCGGGAGCCGGTGAGACCCAGTACTTC
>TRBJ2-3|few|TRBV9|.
CASSPAAVADTQYF
TGTGCCAGCAGCCCCGCAGCGGTAGCAGATACGCAGTATTTT
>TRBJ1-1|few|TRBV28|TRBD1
CASSYFGTVAGAFF
TGTGCCAGCAGTTATTTTGGGACAGTTGCAGGGGCTTTCTTT
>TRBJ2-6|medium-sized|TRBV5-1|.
CASILGLPPSGANVLTF
TGCGCCAGCATCCTCGGGTTACCCCCCTCTGGGGCCAACGTCCTGACTTTC
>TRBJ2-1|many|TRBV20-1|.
CSARTGGSYNEQFF
TGCAGTGCCAGAACGGGGGGCTCATACAATGAGCAGTTCTTC
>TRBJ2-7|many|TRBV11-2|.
CASSLSRVESYEQYF
TGTGCCAGCAGCTTATCGCGGGTAGAGTCCTACGAGCAGTACTTC
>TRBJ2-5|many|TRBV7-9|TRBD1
CASSLDRGWATQYF
TGTGCCAGCAGCTTAGACAGGGGTTGGGCGACCCAGTACTTC
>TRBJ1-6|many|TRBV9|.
CASSPTSLTRNSPLHF
TGTGCCAGCAGCCCCACGTCGCTAACGAGGAATTCACCCCTCCACTTT
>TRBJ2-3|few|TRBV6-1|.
CASSELGSADTQYF
TGTGCCAGCAGTGAACTGGGGTCCGCAGATACGCAGTATTTT
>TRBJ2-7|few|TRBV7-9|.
CASSMRDSYEQYF
TGTGCCAGCAGCATGCGGGACTCCTACGAGCAATACTTC
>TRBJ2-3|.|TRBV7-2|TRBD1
CASSRGGQGVAAAQYF
TGTGCCAGCAGCCGTGGTGGACAGGGGGTCGCGGCGGCGCAGTATTTT
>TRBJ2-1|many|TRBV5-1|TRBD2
CASSLTSGYYNEQFF
TGCGCCAGCAGCTTGACTAGCGGCTACTACAATGAGCAGTTCTTC
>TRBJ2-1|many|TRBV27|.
CASSLPGPKYNEQFF
TGTGCCAGCAGTTTGCCGGGACCCAAGTACAATGAGCAGTTCTTC
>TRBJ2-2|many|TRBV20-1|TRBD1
CSARETGDTGELFF
TGCAGTGCGAGGGAGACAGGGGACACCGGGGAGCTGTTTTTT
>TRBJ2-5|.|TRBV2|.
CASSSLSLGWETQYF
TGTGCCAGCTCTTCCCTCTCGTTGGGTTGGGAGACCCAGTACTTC
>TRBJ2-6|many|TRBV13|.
CASSLTGANVLTF
TGCGCCAGCAGCTTAACTGGGGCCAACGTCCTGACTTTC
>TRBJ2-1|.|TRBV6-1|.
CASSAYLINEQFF
TGTGCCAGCAGTGCTTACCTAATAAATGAGCAGTTCTTC
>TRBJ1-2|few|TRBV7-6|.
CASTRGGDKNNYGYTF
TGTGCCAGCACGCGTGGTGGGGACAAAAACAACTATGGCTACACCTTC
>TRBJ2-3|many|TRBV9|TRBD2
CASSGRDYGTDTQYF
TGTGCCAGCAGCGGCCGGGACTACGGAACAGATACGCAGTATTTT
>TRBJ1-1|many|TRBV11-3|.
CASSLGPRAEAFF
TGTGCCAGCAGCTTAGGCCCCCGCGCTGAAGCTTTCTTT
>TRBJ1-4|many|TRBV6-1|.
CASRLVLGRKLFF
TGTGCCAGCAGGCTCGTGCTCGGGCGGAAACTGTTTTTT
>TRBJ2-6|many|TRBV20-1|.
CSARDLAHSGPGGANVLTF
TGCAGTGCTAGAGATCTGGCACACAGTGGGCCTGGGGGGGCCAACGTCCTGACTTTC
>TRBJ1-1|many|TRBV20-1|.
CSASLGGQNTEAFF
TGCAGTGCTAGTTTGGGGGGACAGAACACTGAAGCTTTCTTT
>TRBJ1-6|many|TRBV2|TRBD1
CASSEATGGWSPLHF
TGTGCCAGCAGTGAAGCGACAGGGGGGTGGTCACCCCTCCACTTT